One and the same sample provided the 8 T cell receptor beta chains below, sequenced in a study of T cell repertoires in cytomegalovirus infection. These receptors have no identified antigens. In TCRdb, the reads were re-called with MiXCR into one record per CDR3 protein. The table records about 920,000 distinct CDR3 sequences, 31% of them present only once. This specimen was cultured CD8+ T cells from PBMCs, taken from culture after CMV antigen stimulation. All receptors derive from a human donor in good health (CMV status not recorded). Some clones in this sample may be carry-over from other donors' samples.

A remark on this clonotype: At one end the junction does not follow the germline gene, possibly because of a read error. The genes are TRBV27 and TRBJ1-1; D might be TRBD1 (5 bases). The CDR3 is 15 residues long. From germline, CDR1 is MNHEY and CDR2 SMNVEV (reference sequence). CDR3 coding DNA: TGTGTCAGCCACCCTGGGGTAGGGGAGAGGTCTGAAGCTTTCTTT. Amino acids: CVSHPGVGERSEAFF.

Ten or more counts support this clonotype. This chain joins TRBV7-6 and TRBJ2-1, with 7 bases aligning to TRBD2. V gave up 5 bases and J gave up 9 bases; unmatched junction bases: 4. The CDR3 has 12 amino acids. From germline, CDR1 is SGHVS and CDR2 FNYEAQ. CDR3 sequence: CASSTAGVEQFF. DNA of the CDR3: TGTGCCAGCAGCACCGCGGGGGTTGAGCAGTTCTTC.

This clonotype has just a few counts. The chain recombines TRBV7-8 with TRBJ2-1, with D unclear. The CDR3 covers 14 residues. The V end lost 3 bases, the J end lost 5 bases, and 11 bases lay between the germline ends. Germline lookup yields CDR1 SGHVS and CDR2 FQNEAQ. The CDR3 DNA reads TGTGCCAGCAGCTTGGCAGAGTCAAACAATGAGCAGTTCTTC. Encoded protein: CASSLAESNNEQFF.

The J gene is TRBJ1-2, the V gene TRBV6-2 or TRBV6-3; 10 bases map to TRBD1. The CDR3 consists of 15 residues. Trimming took 5 bases from V and 6 from J; bases not matched to a gene: 9. Germline CDR1 and CDR2: MNHEY and SVGEGT. CDR3 protein: CASSTPMDRGNGYTF. As DNA, the CDR3 is TGTGCCAGCAGTACCCCTATGGACAGGGGGAATGGCTACACCTTC.

This clonotype was counted many times. This chain links TRBV4-1 with TRBJ1-1; the D is unclear. The length of the CDR3 is 15 residues. Germline V lookup: CDR1 MGHRA, CDR2 YSYEKL. The germline V and J ends were trimmed by 2 bases and 2 bases, with 12 bases remaining between them. DNA for the CDR3: TGCGCCAGCAGCCAACAGGCCAGCTATAACACTGAAGCTTTCTTT. Its protein product is CASSQQASYNTEAFF.

In its sample, this clonotype was seen a few times. V and J are TRBV12-3 or TRBV12-4 and TRBJ2-4; 7 bases map to TRBD2. The J segment lost 8 bases and the V segment lost 1 base, leaving 8 bases of the junction unmatched. This CDR3 has 15 residues. The CDR3 loop is CASSLGAGEVDIQYF. CDR3 in DNA: TGTGCCAGCAGTTTAGGGGCGGGGGAGGTTGACATTCAGTACTTC.

At least ten counts were recorded for this clonotype. The chain employs TRBV7-8 and TRBJ1-2; the match to TRBD1 covers 9 bases. Germline values: CDR1 SGHVS, CDR2 FQNEAQ. CDR3 length: 14 residues. The ends lost 5 bases at V and 9 bases at J; junction bases unmatched: 10. CDR3 sequence reads: CASSDGTGRSSYTF. DNA for the CDR3: TGTGCCAGCAGCGACGGGACAGGGAGGAGTAGCTACACCTTC.

This clonotype was seen a handful of times. This rearrangement joins TRBV7-9 to TRBJ1-4; D gene uncertain. CDR1 is SEHNR and CDR2 is FQNEAQ in the germline V gene (reference sequence). V lost 2 bases, J lost 0 bases, and 19 bases lay in between. This CDR3 contains 19 residues. The CDR3 protein is CASSLRTAETSATNEKLFF. CDR3 coding DNA: TGTGCCAGCAGCTTAAGGACCGCCGAAACGTCTGCAACTAATGAAAAACTGTTTTTT.